This is a list of T cell receptor beta chains from one sample in a study of shared clonotypes between healthy human individuals. Here immunoSEQ multiplex PCR was the method, and the copy in TCRdb shows in-frame clones only, minus some. The sample includes around 2.5 million clones, approximately 93% of them seen just once. Specimen: naive CD4+ T cells from PBMCs. The receptors were sampled from a man between 18 and 29 years old in good health. Some clones in this sample may be carry-over from other donors' samples. The CDR3 runs from the conserved cysteine through the conserved F or W. A D gene is named only where the DNA matches it firmly. Size values are once, few and many counts, or a class for expanded clones, and some rows have none.

size	J	V	D	DNA	CDR3
once	TRBJ2-3	TRBV7-9	.	TGTGCCAGCAGCTTAGAAGGGACCCTACTCACAGATACGCAGTATTTT	CASSLEGTLLTDTQYF
.	TRBJ2-5	TRBV11-2	TRBD2	TGTGCCAGCAGCTTAAGGCGGGGGGGGCTTAGACAAGAGACCCAGTACTTC	CASSLRRGGLRQETQYF
.	TRBJ1-3	TRBV7-2	.	TGTGCCAGCAGCCCCAGCGTGGCCCGGGACCTAAAGACGAACACCATATATTTT	CASSPSVARDLKTNTIYF
.	TRBJ1-4	TRBV5-1	.	TGCGCCAGCAGCTTACGACCGGGAAAAAACGAAAAACTGTTTTTT	CASSLRPGKNEKLFF
.	TRBJ1-2	TRBV5-1	.	TGCGCCAGCAGCCTAGCCACAGAAGGCTACACCTTC	CASSLATEGYTF
.	TRBJ1-3	TRBV14	.	TGTGCCAGCAGCCCGACACAGCTAAGTGGAAACACCATATATTTT	CASSPTQLSGNTIYF
once	TRBJ1-4	TRBV5-4	.	TGTGCCAGCAGCAGCCGGACAAACGCAGCCGAAAAACTGTTTTTT	CASSSRTNAAEKLFF
.	TRBJ2-3	TRBV4-1	.	TGCGCCAGCAGCCAAGATCTGAGGCGCGGAGATACGCAGTATTTT	CASSQDLRRGDTQYF
.	TRBJ2-1	TRBV18	TRBD1	TGTGCCAGCTCACCATGGACAGGGGGCTTGGATGAGCAGTTCTTC	CASSPWTGGLDEQFF
.	TRBJ2-7	TRBV19	TRBD1	TGTGCCACCACAGACTGGTATGGGGGACAGGGGGGCTCCTACGAGCAGTACTTC	CATTDWYGGQGGSYEQYF
.	TRBJ2-5	TRBV7-2	TRBD2	TGTGCCAGCAGCTTTCGGGAGGTCGAGACCCAGTACTTC	CASSFREVETQYF
.	TRBJ1-2	TRBV6-6	.	TGTGCCAGCAGTTCGGACTTTAAAAAGGGCTACACCTTC	CASSSDFKKGYTF
once	TRBJ1-2	TRBV19	.	TGTGCCAGTAGTAGGGAGTTGTACTATGGCTACACCTTC	CASSRELYYGYTF
.	TRBJ2-7	TRBV4-1	TRBD1	TGCGCCAGCAGCCGCCTCCTGGACAGGGGCTATGAGCAGTACTTC	CASSRLLDRGYEQYF
.	TRBJ1-2	TRBV7-2	.	TGTGCCAGCAGCTTACGTCCAGGGAATAGCTATGGCTACACCTTC	CASSLRPGNSYGYTF
.	TRBJ2-7	TRBV19	.	TGTGCCAGTAGCTTAGGGAGGAGGACTGACGGCTACGAGCAGTACTTC	CASSLGRRTDGYEQYF
.	TRBJ1-2	TRBV5-1	.	TGCGCCAGCAGCTTGGTCTCAGGAGGTCGGTATGGCTACACCTTC	CASSLVSGGRYGYTF
.	TRBJ1-1	TRBV7-3	.	TGTGCCAGCAGCTTAAAGCGGAACACTGAAGCTTTCTTT	CASSLKRNTEAFF
.	TRBJ2-1	TRBV5-1	TRBD2	TGCGCCAGCAGCACTCGCGGAGGGGGTCCTAGCGGGAGTTCCTACAATGAGCAGTTCTTC	CASSTRGGGPSGSSYNEQFF
.	TRBJ2-1	TRBV2	TRBD2	TGTGCCATCGATCCTGGACTAGCGGATGACAATGAGCAGTTCTTC	CAIDPGLADDNEQFF
.	TRBJ2-7	TRBV5-5	.	TGTGCCAGCACGGCAATCTTCGGACTCCCTCCATACGAGCAGTACTTC	CASTAIFGLPPYEQYF
.	TRBJ2-7	TRBV5-1	TRBD2	TGCGCCAGCAGCTTGGGAACCCTAGCGGGAGGGCCCCACGAGCAGTACTTC	CASSLGTLAGGPHEQYF
.	TRBJ2-2	TRBV7-2	TRBD2	TGTGCCAGCAGCTCCCGAGGGGTAGCGGGAACCACCGGGGAGCTGTTTTTT	CASSSRGVAGTTGELFF